The present TCR beta chain was sequenced within a study of blood T cell repertoires in COVID-19. About the study: PBMCs, B-cell-depleted T cells, or T cells were the source of the cDNA or gDNA that made up the material.

The assay was immunoSEQ multiplex PCR, and TCRdb's table has in-frame clones only and misses some. Of around 190,000 clones listed, roughly 88% are singletons. Trimming took 0 bases from V and 6 from J; bases not matched to a gene: 5. Germline lookup yields CDR1 MNHEY and CDR2 SVGEGT. The CDR3 runs 15 residues. The source material was PBMCs or T cells enriched from blood (not recorded which). The chain has TRBV6-2 or TRBV6-3 and TRBJ2-4, with 7 bases identical to TRBD2. The TCR sequence derives from a man aged 35 to 55 with acute COVID-19. DNA of the CDR3: TGTGCCAGCAGTTACTCCCGTCTAGCGGTAAACATTCAGTACTTC. It is translated as CASSYSRLAVNIQYF.